This T cell receptor beta chain was obtained from a study of blood T cell repertoires in COVID-19. Study overall: PBMCs, B-cell-depleted T cells, or T cells provided the cDNA or gDNA that made up the material.

Sequenced by immunoSEQ multiplex PCR; TCRdb stores in-frame clones only, minus some. This table has a few hundred thousand clones, roughly 83% appearing once. CDR1 GTSNPN and CDR2 SVGIG come from the germline V gene (reference sequence). The germline V and J ends were trimmed by 0 bases and 3 bases, with 9 bases remaining between them. The CDR3 extends over 13 amino acids. This TCR was recovered from a man aged 60-69 years who had recovered from COVID-19. This chain links TRBV30 with TRBJ2-7; the D gene is possibly TRBD2 (6 bases). Sample: peripheral blood. CDR3 amino acids: CAWSVSGDYEQYF. In nucleotides, the CDR3 is TGTGCCTGGAGTGTGTCGGGGGACTACGAGCAGTACTTC.